This entry lists 31 T cell receptor beta chains sequenced from one sample in a study of T cells in Graves' hyperthyroidism and ophthalmopathy. The investigators amplified TCR beta CDR3 regions from RNA transcripts. In the first-round RT-PCR of the TCR CDR3, the HTBI primer set was used. MiXCR, applied by TCRdb to the multiplex PCR reads, yields one record per CDR3 protein. The sample contains over 450,000 distinct CDR3 sequences, roughly 15% of which appear only once. What was sequenced was blood. The receptors derive from a woman between 18 and 30 years old with Graves' ophthalmopathy.

This clonotype was counted at least ten times. The DNA of the CDR3 is TGTGCCAGCCTACTGGGGGGAGAGAATGAAAAACTGTTTTTT. Translating gives CASLLGGENEKLFF. The V and J genes are TRBV2 and TRBJ1-4, with TRBD1 as a possible D gene (5 bases). CDR3 size: 14 residues. Trimming shortened V by 8 bases and J by 5 bases, and 15 bases separated the two germline ends. The germline V gene encodes CDR1 SNHLY and CDR2 FYNNEI.

This clonotype was recorded a few times. V is TRBV7-2 and J is TRBJ1-1, with D perhaps matching TRBD1 (5 bases). The CDR3 spans 15 residues. CDR1 is SGHTA and CDR2 is FQGNSA in the germline V gene. Trimming left V 3 bases short and J 2 bases short, with 13 bases between. DNA of the CDR3: TGTGCCAGCAGCTTGGGGGGGACCTTCAACACTGAAGCTTTCTTT. Translated: CASSLGGTFNTEAFF.

This clonotype has a count of ten or more. This rearrangement joins TRBV27 to TRBJ2-1, with unresolved D. Germline-derived CDR1 and CDR2 are MNHEY and SMNVEV (reference sequence). V was shortened by 5 bases and J by 7 bases, with 18 bases between the two germline ends. This CDR3 has 15 residues. The CDR3 region has the DNA TGTGCCAGCAGTGCTGCCCCCGGGCCCCCTAATGAGCAGTTCTTC. Protein sequence: CASSAAPGPPNEQFF.

The count of this clonotype is one. The chain joins TRBV20-1 to TRBJ2-7, with 8 bases fitting TRBD2. V shed 1 base and J 5 bases; nucleotides not matched to a gene: 7. Germline V gene lookup returns CDR1 DFQATT and CDR2 SNEGSKA (reference sequence). CDR3 size: 14 residues. CDR3 sequence (DNA): TGCAGTGCTAGAGTGGGGACTAGTCCCGACGAGCAGTACTTC. This encodes CSARVGTSPDEQYF.

This clonotype has at least ten counts. V and J are TRBV2 and TRBJ2-1; no definite D call. Trimming cost V 2 bases and J 0 bases, with 8 bases left between them. Germline V gene lookup returns CDR1 SNHLY and CDR2 FYNNEI. CDR3 length: 15 amino acids. The DNA for the CDR3 is TGTGCCAGCAGTGAAATACAGAGCTCCTACAATGAGCAGTTCTTC. Translating it yields CASSEIQSSYNEQFF.

In its sample, this clonotype was seen many times. This chain joins TRBV11-2 and TRBJ1-3; D not certain. Trimming removed 3 bases from V and 1 base from J, with 7 bases in between. The V gene's germline CDR1 is SGHAT and CDR2 FQNNGV. CDR3 length equals 14 residues. CDR3 sequence (DNA): TGTGCCAGCAGCTTGGTGGCTTCTGGAAACACCATATATTTT. It encodes CASSLVASGNTIYF.

V is TRBV9 and J is TRBJ1-1, with TRBD1 matching over 9 bases. From germline, CDR1 is SGDLS and CDR2 YYNGEE. This CDR3 is built from 15 residues. V was pared by 4 bases and J by 11 bases, with 15 bases of the junction left unmatched. CDR3 DNA: TGTGCCAGCAGCCCACAGGGACAGGGCTCTTGGGAGGCTTTCTTT. It encodes CASSPQGQGSWEAFF. Full variable domain (missing parts from reference TRBV9 and TRBJ1-1): DSGVTQTPKHLITATGQRVTLRCSPRSGDLSVYWYQQSLDQGLQFLIQYYNGEERAKGNILERFSAQQFPDLHSELNLSSLELGDSALYFCASSPQGQGSWEAFFGQGTRLTVV.

This clonotype was counted ten times or more. The V call is TRBV28, the J call TRBJ2-3; TRBD2 is a possible D gene (6 bases). Germline CDR1 MDHEN, CDR2 SYDVKM. The CDR3 has 16 amino acids. The V and J ends lost 3 bases and 0 bases respectively, with 13 bases between them. The CDR3 sequence: CASSLNGGGSTDTQYF. The CDR3 DNA sequence: TGTGCCAGCAGTTTGAACGGTGGGGGGAGCACAGATACGCAGTATTTT.

This clonotype was counted at least ten times. The chain has TRBV3-1 and TRBJ2-7; 8 bases align to TRBD1. The CDR3 is made up of 15 amino acids. V shed 4 bases and J 3 bases; nucleotides not matched to a gene: 8. Germline CDR1 LGHDT, CDR2 YNNKEL (reference sequence). CDR3 sequence (DNA): TGTGCCAGCAGCCGGCAGCGGACAGGGAGCTACGAGCAGTACTTC. It encodes CASSRQRTGSYEQYF.

This clonotype showed up many times. This chain connects TRBV3-1 to TRBJ2-1, with 7 bases that match TRBD1. The germline V gene encodes CDR1 LGHDT and CDR2 YNNKEL (reference sequence). This CDR3 region has 12 residues. Losses at the gene ends were 5 bases for V and 10 bases for J; bases not matched to a gene: 5. CDR3 sequence: CASSYRGDEQFF. CDR3 DNA sequence: TGTGCCAGCAGCTACAGGGGCGACGAGCAGTTCTTC.

This clonotype appeared many times. The chain has TRBV6-1 and TRBJ1-5, with 7 bases aligning to TRBD1. CDR3 size: 14 residues. V shed 6 bases and J 1 base; nucleotides not matched to a gene: 3. The germline CDR1 and CDR2 sequences are MNHNS and SASEGT. This CDR3 reads CASSMTGSNQPQHF. CDR3 bases: TGTGCCAGCAGCATGACAGGGAGCAATCAGCCCCAGCATTTT.

This clonotype was counted ten times or more. J is TRBJ2-3 and V is TRBV4-1, with 7 bases aligning to TRBD2. The V segment lost 2 bases and the J segment 6 bases; nucleotides outside the gene matches: 8. CDR3 length equals 15 residues. Germline loops: CDR1 MGHRA, CDR2 YSYEKL. The CDR3 DNA reads as TGCGCCAGCAGCCAAATGGGCGGGAGAATGGATACGCAGTATTTT. Encoded protein: CASSQMGGRMDTQYF.

This clonotype has more than one count but fewer than ten. The chain is built from TRBV14 and TRBJ2-7; D remains unclear. Germline loops: CDR1 SGHDN, CDR2 FVKESK. Trimming pared 5 bases from V and 4 bases from J, leaving 9 bases between. CDR3 size: 12 residues. Here the CDR3 reads CASSSSMYEQYF. The CDR3 DNA sequence: TGTGCCAGCAGCTCAAGCATGTACGAGCAGTACTTC.

There are a few counts of this clonotype. This chain uses TRBV20-1 with TRBJ1-2; D uncertain. The CDR3 covers 8 residues. Germline values: CDR1 DFQATT, CDR2 SNEGSKA (reference sequence). V lost 5 bases and J lost 12, with 7 bases in between. For the CDR3, the DNA is TGCAGTGCTCATTCGGACACCTTC. Translated, it gives CSAHSDTF.

On this clonotype: This could be a read error, since a much larger clone is one nucleotide away. The rearrangement uses TRBV6-1 and TRBJ2-7; D is possibly TRBD1 (5 bases). The CDR3 runs 13 residues. Germline loops: CDR1 MNHNS, CDR2 SASEGT. The CDR3 nucleotides are TGTGCCATCAGTGAACGGCAGGGCGATGAGCAGTACTTC. Translating it yields CAISERQGDEQYF.

As regards this clonotype: Given a much more abundant clone one base away, this may be a read error. The J gene is TRBJ2-3, the V gene TRBV10-3, with no clear D. V shed 0 bases and J shed 2 bases, with 12 bases lying between them. There are 16 residues in the CDR3. CDR1 is ENHRY and CDR2 is SYGVKD in the germline V gene. The CDR3 is CAISESTLRLTDTQYF. In nucleotides, the CDR3 is TGTGCCATCAGTGAGTCGACTTTGCGGCTCACAGATACGCAGTATTTT.

The chain recombines TRBV6-5 with TRBJ1-5; D possibly corresponds to TRBD1 (6 bases). The germline gives CDR1 MNHEY, CDR2 SVGAGI. The CDR3 loop spans 15 amino acids. Trimming took off 4 bases at V and 6 bases at J, with 16 bases between the two ends. The CDR3 loop is CASSSLGRGVQPQHF. CDR3 sequence (DNA): TGTGCCAGCAGTTCCCTCGGCAGGGGAGTTCAGCCCCAGCATTTT.

This clonotype showed up just a few times. The chain has TRBV20-1 and TRBJ1-4, with D possibly matching TRBD1 (6 bases). This CDR3 spans 17 amino acids. Trimming pared 0 bases from V and 3 bases from J, leaving 17 bases between. Germline assignment: CDR1 DFQATT and CDR2 SNEGSKA (reference sequence). CDR3: CSARDAGRQGSNEKLFF. In DNA, the CDR3 is TGCAGTGCTAGAGACGCGGGACGGCAGGGGTCTAATGAAAAACTGTTTTTT.

The CDR3 is CSVVAFSGNTIYF. DNA for the CDR3: TGCAGCGTTGTAGCTTTCTCTGGAAACACCATATATTTT. J is TRBJ1-3 and V is TRBV29-1; D is unclear. This CDR3 is 13 amino acids long. The germline CDR1 and CDR2 sequences are SQVTM and ANQGSEA. The V end was cut by 4 bases, the J end by 0 bases, with 7 bases between.

This clonotype came up a few times. This chain joins TRBV5-5 and TRBJ1-2; D remains ambiguous. V shed 6 bases and J shed 6 bases, with 24 bases lying between them. The CDR3 totals 16 residues. Germline values: CDR1 SGHKS, CDR2 YYEKEE (reference sequence). CDR3 sequence (DNA): TGTGCCAGCATCCCCTTGGGCGGGGTGATCCCCAATGGCTACACCTTC. This codes for CASIPLGGVIPNGYTF.

There are a few counts of this clonotype. This chain connects TRBV7-3 to TRBJ2-1; 11 bases fit TRBD2. The CDR3 is made up of 15 amino acids. The germline V gene has CDR1 SGHTA and CDR2 FQGTGA. After removal of 5 bases from V and 7 bases from J, the junction contained 7 bases not matched to a gene. This CDR3 reads CASSRTSGRGNEQFF. The DNA of the CDR3 is TGTGCCAGCAGCCGCACTAGCGGGAGAGGAAATGAGCAGTTCTTC.

This clonotype was seen at least ten times. The rearrangement links TRBV2 to TRBJ2-1; D gene unclear. V lost 6 bases and J lost 2, with 14 bases in between. Germline lookup yields CDR1 SNHLY and CDR2 FYNNEI. The CDR3 has 15 amino acids. This CDR3 reads CASSEQLPTYNEQFF. DNA of the CDR3: TGTGCCAGCAGCGAACAATTACCCACCTACAATGAGCAGTTCTTC.

Notes on this clonotype: Possible read error: a much larger clone is one base away. CDR3 residues: CAWRTANTGAFF. In DNA, the CDR3 is TGTGCCTGGAGGACGGCAAACACTGGAGCTTTCTTT. The genes are TRBV30 and TRBJ1-1, with D unresolved. This CDR3 has 12 residues. Germline lookup yields CDR1 GTSNPN and CDR2 SVGIG (reference sequence). The full variable domain, in which reference TRBV30 and TRBJ1-1 provide the parts outside the CDR3, is SQTIHQWPATLVQPVGSPLSLECTVEGTSNPNLYWYRQAAGRGLQLLFYSVGIGQISSEVPQNLSASRPQDRQFILSSKKLLLSDSGFYLCAWRTANTGAFFGQGTRLTVV.

The sample holds many counts of this clonotype. This sequence joins TRBV12-3 or TRBV12-4 and TRBJ2-7; 8 positions agree with TRBD1. Trimming removed 2 bases from V and 0 bases from J; junction bases left unmatched: 6. The CDR3 extends over 16 amino acids. The CDR3 spells CASSLLGQATSYEQYF. As DNA, the CDR3 is TGTGCCAGCAGTTTACTGGGACAGGCAACCTCCTACGAGCAGTACTTC.

The gene calls are TRBV4-1 and TRBJ1-5; TRBD1 might be the D (5 bases). Trimming shortened V by 0 bases and J by 4 bases, and 10 bases separated the two germline ends. CDR1 and CDR2 from the germline V gene are MGHRA and YSYEKL. This CDR3 comprises 15 residues. CDR3 loop: CASSQDRQYNQPQHF. The CDR3 DNA reads TGCGCCAGCAGCCAAGACAGACAGTATAATCAGCCCCAGCATTTT.

This clonotype was counted ten times or more. The chain employs TRBV18 and TRBJ2-5; 9 bases map to TRBD2. V dropped 6 bases and J dropped 1; count of bases not matched to a gene: 3. From germline, CDR1 is KGHSH and CDR2 LQKENI. This CDR3 comprises 14 residues. The CDR3 DNA reads TGTGCCAGCTCCCCAGCGGGAGGCCAAGAGACCCAGTACTTC. Protein: CASSPAGGQETQYF.

The CDR3 DNA reads TGTGCCAGCAGCGCGACAAATCTAGCGGGGACTAGCACAGATACGCAGTATTTT. Translation gives CASSATNLAGTSTDTQYF. The chain carries TRBV5-4 and TRBJ2-3; the match to TRBD2 covers 9 bases. CDR3 length: 18 amino acids. J gave up 0 bases and V 4 bases, and 12 bases lay outside the gene matches. Germline V gene data show CDR1 as SGHNT and CDR2 as YYREEE (reference sequence).

In this sample, this clonotype turned up once. The gene calls are TRBV20-1 and TRBJ2-3; 11 bases are shared with TRBD2. Per germline, CDR1 DFQATT and CDR2 SNEGSKA (reference sequence). J lost 4 bases, V lost 0 bases, and 6 bases had no gene match. The CDR3 is 16 amino acids. CDR3 loop: CSARDSSGRTPDTQYF. The CDR3 DNA is TGCAGTGCTAGAGATTCTAGCGGGAGGACCCCAGATACGCAGTATTTT.

This clonotype showed up many times. The J gene is TRBJ1-2, the V gene TRBV28; 7 nucleotides line up with TRBD1. Trimming at V came to 8 bases and at J to 2 bases, leaving 14 bases not matched to a gene. Per germline, CDR1 MDHEN and CDR2 SYDVKM. This CDR3 is 16 amino acids long. The CDR3, as DNA: TGTGCCAGCTCGAGGGGGGGGACAGCAGGCAACTATGGCTACACCTTC. Translated, it gives CASSRGGTAGNYGYTF.

V and J are TRBV28 and TRBJ1-1, with 9 nucleotides matching TRBD1. CDR1 MDHEN and CDR2 SYDVKM come from the germline V gene. Germline trimming cut 8 bases from V and 2 bases from J; bases unmatched to any gene: 6. The CDR3 loop spans 14 amino acids. DNA of the CDR3: TGTGCCAGCGGCGACAGGGGGTATAACACTGAAGCTTTCTTT. Translated, it gives CASGDRGYNTEAFF.

This clonotype has at least ten counts. The gene calls are TRBV7-2 and TRBJ1-4, with D unclear. CDR1 and CDR2 from the germline V gene are SGHTA and FQGNSA. Deletions cut 2 bases from V and 5 bases from J, with 9 bases between. The CDR3 runs 14 residues. The CDR3 reads CASSLSQLNEKLFF. The CDR3 DNA reads as TGTGCCAGCAGCTTATCACAGCTAAATGAAAAACTGTTTTTT.